This T cell receptor beta chain is from a study of vaccination and CD4 T cells after COVID-19. The germline V gene has CDR1 SGHTA and CDR2 FQGNSA. Trimming removed 5 bases from V and 11 bases from J, with 14 bases in between. The CDR3 runs to 12 residues. In this sample, this clonotype turned up a few times. Its specificity is not known. The Oncomine TCR Beta short-read assay was applied to DNA of cultured CD4+ T cells. Using its own MiXCR run on the PCR reads, TCRdb lists one record per CDR3 protein. This table holds nearly 4,500 distinct CDR3 sequences, about 20% found once. As to treatment: approximately 9-day PBMC culture with coronavirus spike peptide pools or control peptides (ViraFEST assay).

The sequenced sample consisted of CD4+ T cells from blood, cultured in vitro. This sequence was found in a human donor who had recovered from COVID-19. This rearrangement joins TRBV7-2 to TRBJ2-3; D uncertain. The CDR3 region is CASSVDQRRQYF. The DNA of the CDR3 is TGTGCCAGCAGCGTCGACCAACGTAGGCAGTATTTT.